The 2 T cell receptor beta chains below were found in one sample sequenced in a study of cytomegalovirus exposure and HLA in healthy donors. PCR primers comprised 60 Vbeta and 13 Jbeta primers. Only in-frame clones appear in the TCRdb table, and some are missing; sequencing was by immunoSEQ multiplex PCR. The sample has about 120,000 clones, roughly two thirds seen once. The sample was PBMCs. The receptors originated from a man aged 18 to 29 in good health and CMV-seropositive.

The rearrangement links TRBV7-9 to TRBJ2-1, with 14 nucleotides matching TRBD2. Germline V CDR1 and CDR2: SEHNR, FQNEAQ (reference sequence). This CDR3 contains 15 residues. Losses at the gene ends were 5 bases for V and 7 bases for J; bases not matched to a gene: 4. CDR3 amino acids: CASSTRTSGGNEQFF. The CDR3 nucleotides are TGTGCCAGCAGCACAAGGACTAGCGGGGGGAATGAGCAGTTCTTC.

This clone was counted only a few times. The chain joins TRBV9 to TRBJ1-1; unclear D gene. The CDR3 is 16 residues long. The V and J ends lost 0 bases and 4 bases respectively, with 16 bases between them. CDR1 SGDLS and CDR2 YYNGEE come from the germline V gene. The CDR3 DNA is TGTGCCAGCAGCGTAGGTCGGGGATCGAGAACCACTGAAGCTTTCTTT. This encodes CASSVGRGSRTTEAFF.